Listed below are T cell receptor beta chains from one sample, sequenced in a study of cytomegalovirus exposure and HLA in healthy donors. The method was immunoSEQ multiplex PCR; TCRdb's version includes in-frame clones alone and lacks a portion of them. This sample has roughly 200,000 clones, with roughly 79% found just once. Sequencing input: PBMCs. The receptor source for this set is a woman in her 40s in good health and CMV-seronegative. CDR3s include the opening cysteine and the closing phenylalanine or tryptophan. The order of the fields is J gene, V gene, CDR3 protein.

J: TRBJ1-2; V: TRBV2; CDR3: CASSAPGGGYGYTF
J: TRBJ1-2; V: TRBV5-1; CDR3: CASSLDRGYGYTF
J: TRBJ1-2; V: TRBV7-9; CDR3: CASSLGGQAPHGYTF
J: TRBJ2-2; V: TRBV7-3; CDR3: CASSLLGAGSPGELFF
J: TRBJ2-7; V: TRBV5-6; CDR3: CASSPLEGTLTYEQYF
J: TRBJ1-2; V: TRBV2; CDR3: CASSPRANYGYTF
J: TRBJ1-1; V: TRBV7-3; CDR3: CASSQTGLRTEAFF
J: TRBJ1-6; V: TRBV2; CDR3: CASSEAGMNNSPLHF
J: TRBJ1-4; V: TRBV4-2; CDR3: CASSQVWSATNEKLFF
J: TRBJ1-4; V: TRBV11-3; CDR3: CASSVRTGGAEKLFF
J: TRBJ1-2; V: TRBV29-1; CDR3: CSVEPYLNYGYPF